This T cell receptor beta chain was found in a study of cytomegalovirus exposure and HLA in healthy donors. Whole-study results and caveats: The study labeled 180 or so TCR beta chains cytomegalovirus-associated.

On this clone: As yet, its antigen is unknown.

Germline assignment: CDR1 SNHLY and CDR2 FYNNEI. The CDR3 runs to 15 residues. V lost 4 bases to trimming and J lost 2 bases; unmatched junction nucleotides: 7. The PCR contained 60 Vbeta and 13 Jbeta primers. The assay was immunoSEQ multiplex PCR, and TCRdb's table has in-frame clones only and misses some. The sample contains about 200,000 clones, approximately 86% of which appear only once. Material for sequencing was PBMCs. V usage is TRBV2 and J usage is TRBJ1-2; 7 nucleotides match TRBD1. This clonotype originated in a woman aged 18-29 years in good health and CMV-seronegative. For the CDR3, the DNA is TGTGCCAGCAGTGTTCTACAGGGGACAAACTATGGCTACACCTTC. It yields the protein CASSVLQGTNYGYTF.